Included here is one TCR beta chain sequence, with context. This sample is part of a study of blood T cell repertoires in COVID-19. On the study more broadly: Material from acute and convalescent COVID-19 was sourced from the United States, Italy and Spain. PBMCs, B-cell-depleted T cells, or T cells were the source of the cDNA or gDNA that made up the material.

The CDR3 has 16 residues. CDR1 is MNHEY and CDR2 is SMNVEV in the germline V gene (reference sequence). V dropped 5 bases and J dropped 4; count of bases not matched to a gene: 11. In the source study's methods: How many nucleated cells were present was estimated from reference gene primer amplification. TCRdb's table, derived via immunoSEQ multiplex PCR, lists solely in-frame clones and lacks some. The V and J calls and the clone size are those of that table, but D and trimming were determined from the DNA. The sample holds approximately 310,000 clones, roughly 84% seen once. The V and J genes are TRBV27 and TRBJ2-5; TRBD2 agrees at 9 bases. The sample was peripheral blood. The source of this sequence is a man aged 45 to 65 with active or convalescent COVID-19. The CDR3 spells CASSRTLAGVGETQYF. The CDR3 nucleotides read TGTGCCAGCAGTAGGACGTTAGCGGGAGTGGGAGAGACCCAGTACTTC.